This T cell receptor (beta chain) was profiled in a study of blood T cells in healthy people across ages. As regards this clonotype: What it binds is unknown.

Study results and caveats: Diversity of TCR beta correlated strongly with naive T cell percentage. Both naive CD4+ cell counts and diversity were greater in long-lived donors than in aged donors.

A sample-barcoded 5' primer and a J-beta primer mix were used in a second PCR of about 6 to 12 cycles. A template-switch adaptor containing 12 random nucleotides labeled each cDNA molecule. TCRdb re-called the 5' RACE reads with MiXCR, one entry per CDR3 protein. The data show about 780,000 distinct CDR3 sequences, more than 35% seen once. With V trimmed by 5 bases and J by 5 bases, 8 bases remained unmatched. Germline CDR1 reads SEHNR; CDR2 reads FQNEAQ (reference sequence). This CDR3 comprises 15 residues. Donors ranged from roughly 6 to 100 years old and were healthy Caucasians in Russia. The sample consisted of blood. This sequence was found in an elderly man in good health. V and J are TRBV7-9 and TRBJ1-5, with TRBD1 identical over 8 bases. CDR3 DNA: TGTGCCAGCAGCCAAACAGGGGGGGTTGATCAGCCCCAGCATTTT. Translating it yields CASSQTGGVDQPQHF.